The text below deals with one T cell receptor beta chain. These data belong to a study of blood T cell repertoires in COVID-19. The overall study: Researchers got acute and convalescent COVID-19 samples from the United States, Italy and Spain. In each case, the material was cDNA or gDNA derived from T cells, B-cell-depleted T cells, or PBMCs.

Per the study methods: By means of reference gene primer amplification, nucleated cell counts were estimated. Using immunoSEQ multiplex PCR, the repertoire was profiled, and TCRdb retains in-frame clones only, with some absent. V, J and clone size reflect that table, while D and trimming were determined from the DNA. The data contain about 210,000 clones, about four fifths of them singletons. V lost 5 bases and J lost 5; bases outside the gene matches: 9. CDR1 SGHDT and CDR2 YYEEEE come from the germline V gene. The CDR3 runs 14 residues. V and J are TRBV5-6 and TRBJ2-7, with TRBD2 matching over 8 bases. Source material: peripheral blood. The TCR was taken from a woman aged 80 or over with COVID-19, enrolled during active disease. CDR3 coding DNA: TGTGCCAGCAGGACCAGCGGGAGCGTCAACGAGCAGTACTTC. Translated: CASRTSGSVNEQYF.